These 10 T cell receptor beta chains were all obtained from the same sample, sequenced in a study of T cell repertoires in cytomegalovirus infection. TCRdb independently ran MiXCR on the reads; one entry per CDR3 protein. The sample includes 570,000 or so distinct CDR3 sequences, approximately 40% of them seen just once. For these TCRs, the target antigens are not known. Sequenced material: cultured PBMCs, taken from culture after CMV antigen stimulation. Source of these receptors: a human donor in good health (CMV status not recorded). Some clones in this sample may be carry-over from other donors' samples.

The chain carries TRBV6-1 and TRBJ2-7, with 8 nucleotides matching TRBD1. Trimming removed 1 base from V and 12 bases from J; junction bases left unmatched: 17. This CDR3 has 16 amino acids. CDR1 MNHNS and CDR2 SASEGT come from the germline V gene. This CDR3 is CASSEVFRGAGQGLYF. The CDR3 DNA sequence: TGTGCCAGCAGTGAAGTTTTTCGGGGTGCCGGACAGGGTTTGTACTTC.

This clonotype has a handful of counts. The CDR3 bases are TGTGCCAGCAGCTTAGACGGGACAGTCCAAGAGACCCAGTACTTC. Its translation is CASSLDGTVQETQYF. The chain has TRBV7-2 and TRBJ2-5, with 7 bases identical to TRBD1. V was pared by 1 base and J by 1 base, with 3 bases of the junction left unmatched. Germline-derived CDR1 and CDR2 are SGHTA and FQGNSA. The CDR3 sequence is 15 residues long.

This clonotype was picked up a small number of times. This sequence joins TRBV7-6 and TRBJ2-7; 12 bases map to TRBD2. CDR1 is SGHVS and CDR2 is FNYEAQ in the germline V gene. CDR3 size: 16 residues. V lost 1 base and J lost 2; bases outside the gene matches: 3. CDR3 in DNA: TGTGCCAGCAGCTTAGGGCCTAGCGGGGGGGCCTACGAGCAGTACTTC. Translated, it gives CASSLGPSGGAYEQYF.

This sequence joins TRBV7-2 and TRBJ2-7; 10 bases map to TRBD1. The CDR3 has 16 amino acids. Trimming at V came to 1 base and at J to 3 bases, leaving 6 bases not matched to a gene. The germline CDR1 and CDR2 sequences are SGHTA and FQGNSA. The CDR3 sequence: CASSLVWTGGDYEQYF. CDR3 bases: TGTGCCAGCAGCTTAGTTTGGACAGGGGGGGACTACGAGCAGTACTTC.

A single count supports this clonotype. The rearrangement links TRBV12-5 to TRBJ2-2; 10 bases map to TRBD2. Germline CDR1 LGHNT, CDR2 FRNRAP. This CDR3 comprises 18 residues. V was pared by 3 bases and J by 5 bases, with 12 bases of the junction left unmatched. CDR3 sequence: CASGFNGLAGVATGELFF. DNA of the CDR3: TGTGCTAGTGGTTTTAATGGGCTAGCGGGAGTTGCAACCGGGGAGCTGTTTTTT. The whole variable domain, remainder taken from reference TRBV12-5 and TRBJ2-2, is DARVTQTPRHKVTEMGQEVTMRCQPILGHNTVFWYRQTMMQGLELLAYFRNRAPLDDSGMPKDRFSAEMPDATLATLKIQPSEPRDSAVYFCASGFNGLAGVATGELFFGEGSRLTVL.

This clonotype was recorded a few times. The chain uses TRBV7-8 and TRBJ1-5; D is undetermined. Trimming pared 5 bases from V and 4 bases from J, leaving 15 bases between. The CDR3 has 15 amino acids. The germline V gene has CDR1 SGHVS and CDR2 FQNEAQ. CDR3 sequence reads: CASSPRLTRNQPQHF. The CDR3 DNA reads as TGTGCCAGCAGCCCGCGACTGACCAGGAATCAGCCCCAGCATTTT.

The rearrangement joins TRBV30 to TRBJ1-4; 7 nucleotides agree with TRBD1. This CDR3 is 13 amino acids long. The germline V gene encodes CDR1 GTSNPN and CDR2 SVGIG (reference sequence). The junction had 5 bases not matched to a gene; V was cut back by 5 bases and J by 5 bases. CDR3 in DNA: TGTGCCTGGGGGACGGGACAGAATGAAAAACTGTTTTTT. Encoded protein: CAWGTGQNEKLFF.

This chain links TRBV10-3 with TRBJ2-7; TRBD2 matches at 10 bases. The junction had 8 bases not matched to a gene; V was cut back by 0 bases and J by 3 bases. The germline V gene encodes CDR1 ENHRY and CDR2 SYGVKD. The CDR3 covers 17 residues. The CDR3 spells CAISESLAGGIFYEQYF. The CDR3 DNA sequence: TGTGCCATCAGTGAGTCCTTAGCGGGAGGCATCTTCTACGAGCAGTACTTC.

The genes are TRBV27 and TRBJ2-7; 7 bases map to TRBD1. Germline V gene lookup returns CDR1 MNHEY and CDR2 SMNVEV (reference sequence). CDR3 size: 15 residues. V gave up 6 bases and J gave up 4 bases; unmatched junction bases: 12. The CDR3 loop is CASSRTGQGDYEQYF. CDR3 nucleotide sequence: TGTGCCAGCAGCCGAACCGGGCAGGGGGATTACGAGCAGTACTTC.

The CDR3 nucleotides are TGTGCCAGTAGTCCAAGAGGGACAGGAGAGCAGTTCTTC. This sequence encodes CASSPRGTGEQFF. This chain uses TRBV19 with TRBJ2-1, with 8 bases identical to TRBD1. Germline V gene sequence: CDR1 LNHDA, CDR2 SQIVND (reference sequence). This CDR3 spans 13 amino acids. V lost 5 bases and J lost 10; bases outside the gene matches: 7.